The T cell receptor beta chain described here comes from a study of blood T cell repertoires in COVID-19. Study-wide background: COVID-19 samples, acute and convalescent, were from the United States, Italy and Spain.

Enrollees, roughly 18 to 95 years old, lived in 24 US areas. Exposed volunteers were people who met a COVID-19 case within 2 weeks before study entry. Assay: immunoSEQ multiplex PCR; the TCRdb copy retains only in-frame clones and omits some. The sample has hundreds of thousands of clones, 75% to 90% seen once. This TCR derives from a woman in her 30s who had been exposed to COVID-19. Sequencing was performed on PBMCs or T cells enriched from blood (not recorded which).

CDR3 in amino acids: CASSPGQGQDSRELFF. The CDR3 coding sequence is TGTGCCAGCTCACCGGGACAGGGACAAGATAGCCGGGAGCTGTTTTTT. This chain links TRBV18 with TRBJ2-2; TRBD1 matches at 9 bases. Looked up from germline, CDR1 is KGHSH and CDR2 is LQKENI. The trim removed 3 bases at V and 9 bases at J, leaving 11 bases unmatched. This CDR3 region has 16 residues.